A selection of T cell receptor beta chains follows, all from one sample in a study of vaccination effects on CD4 cells after COVID-19. This table comes from immunoSEQ multiplex PCR, and its TCRdb copy is limited to in-frame clones, with some not included. The sample yields approximately 61,000 clones, approximately 73% seen once. Antigen specificity for these receptors is unknown. The sample here was CD4+ T cells from PBMCs cultured with HCoV-229E spike peptides, taken after COVID-19 vaccination. The receptor source for this set is a human donor who received a COVID-19 vaccine. The CDR3 runs from the conserved cysteine through the conserved F or W. D genes are given only for firm matches. Size is stated for part of the rows, as once, few or many counts, or as a class when the clone is expanded.

j_gene | v_gene | d_gene | abundance | CDR3aa | CDR3nt
TRBJ2-1 | TRBV3-1/TRBV3-2 | TRBD1 | - | CASSLGQGRYNEQFF | TGTGCCAGCAGCCTTGGACAGGGGAGATACAATGAGCAGTTCTTC
TRBJ2-5 | TRBV15 | - | - | CATSSGSGDWFETQYF | TGTGCCACCAGCAGTGGCTCAGGGGATTGGTTTGAGACCCAGTACTTC
TRBJ1-2 | TRBV19 | TRBD1 | - | CASRQGDGYTF | TGTGCCAGCAGACAGGGGGATGGCTACACCTTC
TRBJ1-2 | TRBV4-3 | TRBD1 | - | CASSRGTGSISANYGYTF | TGCGCCAGCAGCCGCGGGACAGGATCGATTTCAGCTAACTATGGCTACACCTTC
TRBJ1-2 | TRBV12-5 | TRBD1 | once | CASGTTSTGDNYGYTF | TGTGCTAGTGGTACAACTTCGACAGGGGACAACTATGGCTACACCTTC
TRBJ1-1 | TRBV30 | - | - | CAWGQNMNTEAFF | TGTGCCTGGGGCCAGAATATGAACACTGAAGCTTTCTTT
TRBJ2-3 | TRBV7-3 | TRBD1 | - | CASGPSGQGLDTQYF | TGTGCCAGCGGCCCTTCGGGACAGGGGTTAGATACGCAGTATTTT
TRBJ1-2 | TRBV3-1/TRBV3-2 | - | once | CASSQGGSLNGYTF | TGTGCCAGCAGCCAAGGAGGATCCTTGAATGGCTACACCTTC
TRBJ2-2 | TRBV10-2 | - | - | CASSALAPANTGELFF | TGCGCCAGCAGCGCCCTCGCACCGGCGAACACCGGGGAGCTGTTTTTT
TRBJ1-6 | TRBV5-1 | TRBD1 | - | CASSMGQGGSPLHF | TGCGCCAGCAGCATGGGACAGGGTGGATCACCCCTCCACTTT
TRBJ1-3 | TRBV12-3/TRBV12-4 | - | - | CASGQGATIYF | TGTGCCAGCGGGCAGGGAGCCACCATATATTTT
TRBJ1-3 | TRBV29-1 | - | - | CSVGSFGNTIYF | TGCAGCGTTGGGTCTTTCGGAAACACCATATATTTT
TRBJ2-6 | TRBV5-6 | - | - | CASSRATTVPSGANVLTF | TGTGCCAGCAGCCGGGCGACTACCGTACCCTCTGGGGCCAACGTCCTGACTTTC
TRBJ1-2 | TRBV9 | - | - | CASSVVGSGYTF | TGTGCCAGCAGCGTAGTTGGCAGCGGCTACACCTTC
TRBJ2-3 | TRBV5-1 | TRBD1 | once | CASSLGGQSTDTQYF | TGCGCCAGCAGCTTGGGGGGACAGAGCACAGATACGCAGTATTTT
TRBJ1-2 | TRBV7-3 | TRBD1 | - | CASSRTGSHGYTF | TGTGCCAGCAGCCGGACAGGGAGTCATGGCTACACCTTC
TRBJ1-4 | TRBV6-5 | - | - | CASSSGGAGSSEKLFF | TGTGCCAGCAGTTCCGGCGGGGCTGGGAGCTCTGAAAAACTGTTTTTT
TRBJ1-1 | TRBV3-1/TRBV3-2 | - | - | CASSQDPMGGGPFMNTEAFF | TGTGCCAGCAGCCAAGATCCCATGGGGGGGGGACCGTTTATGAACACTGAAGCTTTCTTT
TRBJ2-1 | TRBV30 | - | - | CAWSVRGTTANEQFF | TGTGCCTGGAGTGTGAGAGGGACCACGGCCAATGAGCAGTTCTTC
TRBJ2-2 | TRBV5-5 | TRBD2 | few | CASSSGLGANTGELFF | TGTGCCAGCAGCTCAGGACTAGGGGCGAACACCGGGGAGCTGTTTTTT
TRBJ1-1 | TRBV3-1/TRBV3-2 | - | - | CASSQPGAGNTEAFF | TGTGCCAGCAGCCAGCCGGGGGCCGGGAACACTGAAGCTTTCTTT
TRBJ2-3 | TRBV6-6 | TRBD1 | - | CASSRLITGADTQYF | TGTGCCAGCAGCCGACTCATTACAGGGGCAGATACGCAGTATTTT
TRBJ1-5 | TRBV7-9 | - | - | CASSLRSNQPQHF | TGTGCCAGCAGCTTAAGGAGCAATCAGCCCCAGCATTTT
TRBJ2-1 | TRBV5-1 | TRBD2 | - | CASSLGAGGLNEQFF | TGCGCCAGCAGCTTGGGGGCGGGGGGGCTTAATGAGCAGTTCTTC
TRBJ1-2 | TRBV6-5 | - | - | CASSYSWGNGYTF | TGTGCCAGCAGTTACTCTTGGGGAAATGGCTACACCTTC
TRBJ2-3 | TRBV28 | - | - | CASSGTAAVYTDTQYF | TGTGCCAGCAGCGGGACCGCCGCTGTATACACAGATACGCAGTATTTT
TRBJ1-6 | TRBV6-1 | TRBD1 | - | CASSSPDRENSPLHF | TGTGCCAGCAGCTCCCCGGACAGGGAGAATTCACCCCTCCACTTT
TRBJ2-3 | TRBV9 | - | - | CASSAGPTDTQYF | TGTGCCAGCAGCGCGGGGCCCACAGATACGCAGTATTTT
TRBJ2-2 | TRBV11-3 | - | once | CASSLAGVAGELFF | TGTGCCAGCAGCTTAGCGGGGGTCGCCGGGGAGCTGTTTTTT
TRBJ2-1 | TRBV7-2 | TRBD2 | - | CASSLTGGPQTEQFF | TGTGCCAGCAGCTTAACGGGGGGGCCCCAGACTGAGCAGTTCTTC
TRBJ1-5 | TRBV28 | TRBD1 | - | CASSSDREVGNQPQHF | TGTGCCAGCAGTTCAGACAGGGAAGTTGGCAATCAGCCCCAGCATTTT
TRBJ1-2 | TRBV4-2 | - | - | CASSQARGGYGYTF | TGTGCCAGCAGCCAAGCAAGGGGGGGTTATGGCTACACCTTC
TRBJ1-1 | TRBV6-5 | - | - | CAAGRHEGSEAFF | TGTGCCGCAGGTCGACATGAGGGATCTGAAGCTTTCTTT
TRBJ2-3 | TRBV6-2/TRBV6-3 | TRBD1 | - | CASSYSTGVHTQYF | TGTGCCAGCAGTTACTCAACAGGGGTGCATACGCAGTATTTT
TRBJ2-3 | TRBV7-3 | - | - | CASSLAGQRSDTQYF | TGTGCCAGCAGCTTAGCGGGACAGAGGTCAGATACGCAGTATTTT
TRBJ1-6 | TRBV25-1 | - | - | CASTAGYSPLHF | TGTGCCAGCACCGCAGGGTATTCACCCCTCCACTTT
TRBJ2-1 | TRBV6-6 | - | few | CASSYGREQFF | TGTGCCAGCAGTTACGGCAGGGAGCAGTTCTTC
TRBJ1-2 | TRBV19 | - | - | CASSIDGYTF | TGTGCCAGTAGTATTGATGGCTACACCTTC
TRBJ2-2 | TRBV5-1 | - | - | CASSQPENTGELFF | TGCGCCAGCAGCCAACCAGAGAACACCGGGGAGCTGTTTTTT
TRBJ1-2 | TRBV6-5 | TRBD1 | - | CATGTGEGSYGYTF | TGTGCCACTGGGACAGGCGAAGGCAGCTATGGCTACACCTTC
TRBJ1-2 | TRBV5-4 | TRBD1 | - | CASSLDRGLLGYTF | TGTGCCAGCAGCTTGGACAGGGGGCTATTAGGCTACACCTTC
TRBJ2-2 | TRBV7-3 | - | - | CASSLISLGTGELFF | TGTGCCAGCAGCTTAATCTCCCTTGGTACCGGGGAGCTGTTTTTT
TRBJ1-2 | TRBV29-1 | TRBD1 | - | CSVVATGGLGYTF | TGCAGCGTTGTGGCCACAGGGGGATTGGGCTACACCTTC
TRBJ2-3 | TRBV3-1/TRBV3-2 | TRBD2 | few | CASSRRGAADTQYF | TGTGCCAGCAGCCGGCGGGGGGCAGCAGATACGCAGTATTTT
TRBJ2-1 | TRBV7-3 | TRBD2 | - | CASSLKPGLAHNEQFF | TGTGCCAGCAGCTTAAAACCGGGACTAGCTCACAATGAGCAGTTCTTC
TRBJ1-1 | TRBV7-9 | TRBD1 | - | CASSLARQGETEAFF | TGTGCCAGCAGCTTAGCCCGACAGGGCGAAACTGAAGCTTTCTTT
TRBJ1-5 | TRBV7-2 | - | - | CASSLTATVNQPQHF | TGTGCCAGCAGCTTAACGGCGACAGTCAATCAGCCCCAGCATTTT
TRBJ2-1 | TRBV15 | - | - | CATSRIPGYSYNEQFF | TGTGCCACCAGCAGAATTCCGGGTTACTCCTACAATGAGCAGTTCTTC
TRBJ2-3 | TRBV7-8 | - | - | CASSLMEGRTDTQYF | TGTGCCAGCAGCTTAATGGAGGGGCGGACAGATACGCAGTATTTT
TRBJ1-6 | TRBV3-1/TRBV3-2 | TRBD1 | - | CASSREETGSPLHF | TGTGCCAGCAGCCGGGAGGAGACAGGGTCACCCCTCCACTTT
TRBJ2-5 | TRBV5-1 | TRBD2 | - | CASSTSGGAQTQYF | TGCGCCAGCAGCACTAGCGGGGGGGCCCAGACCCAGTACTTC
TRBJ2-4 | TRBV2 | - | once | CASSESVGSGIQYF | TGTGCCAGCAGTGAGTCGGTGGGCTCGGGCATTCAGTACTTC
TRBJ1-5 | TRBV19 | - | few | CASSPGEPNQPQHF | TGTGCCAGTAGCCCAGGGGAACCCAATCAGCCCCAGCATTTT
TRBJ1-2 | TRBV19 | TRBD1 | - | CASTPLDRVAAGYTF | TGTGCCAGTACCCCCTTGGACAGGGTTGCGGCCGGCTACACCTTC
TRBJ2-3 | TRBV7-3 | TRBD2 | - | CASSPRDGAGGDTQYF | TGTGCCAGCAGCCCCCGCGACGGAGCGGGGGGTGATACGCAGTATTTT
TRBJ1-5 | TRBV24-1 | - | - | CATSVQGNQPQHF | TGTGCCACCAGTGTTCAGGGGAATCAGCCCCAGCATTTT
TRBJ2-4 | TRBV18 | - | - | CASSPGTSQRVAKNIQYF | TGTGCCAGCTCACCTGGGACAAGCCAAAGAGTAGCCAAAAACATTCAGTACTTC
TRBJ1-5 | TRBV6-6 | TRBD1 | - | CASSRGQGLNSNQPQHF | TGTGCCAGCAGCCGAGGACAGGGTCTTAATAGCAATCAGCCCCAGCATTTT
TRBJ1-5 | TRBV6-5 | TRBD1 | - | CASSRQGQSNQPQHF | TGTGCCAGCAGCCGGCAGGGACAGAGCAATCAGCCCCAGCATTTT